The 19 T cell receptor beta chains listed next were all sequenced from one sample in a study of graft-versus-host responses after intestinal transplantation. Data came from immunoSEQ multiplex PCR; TCRdb stores just in-frame clones and leaves some out. The sample lists tens of thousands of clones, under 95% occurring once. These TCRs' antigens remain unknown. Sequencing was performed on unstimulated CD8+ T cells sorted from spleen or lymph node cells, taken before intestinal transplant. The receptor set was obtained from a human donor who received an intestinal transplant.

This clone occurred once. This chain uses TRBV4-3 with TRBJ2-3, with a tentative D call TRBD1 (6 bases). CDR3 size: 18 residues. V was trimmed by 1 base and J by 5 bases, leaving 22 bases between them. Germline V lookup: CDR1 LGHNA, CDR2 YSLEER. CDR3 bases: TGCGCCAGCAGCCAAGGGCACACAGGGCCCGCTGGCATAGATACGCAGTATTTT. Translating gives CASSQGHTGPAGIDTQYF.

The rearrangement joins TRBV5-5 to TRBJ2-7; 7 positions agree with TRBD2. The CDR3 length is 14 residues. J was trimmed by 0 bases and V by 4 bases; bases with no gene match: 4. The germline V gene encodes CDR1 SGHKS and CDR2 YYEKEE (reference sequence). The CDR3 region is CASSAWTSSYEQYF. The CDR3 DNA is TGTGCCAGCAGCGCCTGGACTAGCTCCTACGAGCAGTACTTC. Full variable domain (remainder filled in from reference TRBV5-5 and TRBJ2-7): DAGVTQSPTHLIKTRGQQVTLRCSPISGHKSVSWYQQVLGQGPQFIFQYYEKEERGRGNFPDRFSARQFPNYSSELNVNALLLGDSALYLCASSAWTSSYEQYFGPGTRLTVT.

The V call is TRBV27, the J call TRBJ2-3, with 12 positions matching TRBD1. Germline values: CDR1 MNHEY, CDR2 SMNVEV (reference sequence). Losses at the gene ends were 5 bases for V and 4 bases for J; bases not matched to a gene: 4. The CDR3 sequence is 15 residues long. CDR3 DNA sequence: TGTGCCAGCAGTCCGGGGACAGGGGGCGCAGATACGCAGTATTTT. Translated: CASSPGTGGADTQYF.

This chain joins TRBV7-2 and TRBJ2-5; tentative D call: TRBD2 (5 bases). The germline CDR1 and CDR2 sequences are SGHTA and FQGNSA. CDR3 length equals 17 residues. Trimming shortened V by 3 bases and J by 0 bases, and 17 bases separated the two germline ends. The CDR3 spells CASSFQDWNPYQETQYF. The CDR3, as DNA: TGTGCCAGCAGCTTCCAGGACTGGAACCCCTACCAAGAGACCCAGTACTTC.

With regard to this clone: At one end the junction does not follow the germline gene, possibly because of a read error. CDR3 sequence (DNA): TGTGCCAGCAGCCTAGCGGGGGGTGGGGAGCAGTACTTC. Protein: CASSLAGGGEQYF. The chain carries TRBV7-2 and TRBJ2-7; TRBD2 aligns across 11 bases. The CDR3 loop spans 13 amino acids. CDR1 is SGHTA and CDR2 is FQGNSA in the germline V gene.

CDR3 loop: CASSQDVTDSSYNEQFF. CDR3 coding DNA: TGCGCCAGCAGCCAAGATGTCACCGACAGCTCCTACAATGAGCAGTTCTTC. The chain joins TRBV4-3 to TRBJ2-1, with D possibly being TRBD1 (5 bases). Germline V CDR1 and CDR2: LGHNA, YSLEER. V lost 0 bases, J lost 0 bases, and 12 bases lay in between. The CDR3 is made up of 17 amino acids.

The chain carries TRBV19 and TRBJ1-3, with D possibly TRBD1 on 5 matching bases. Trimming took off 6 bases at V and 0 bases at J, with 18 bases between the two ends. This CDR3 is 17 amino acids long. Germline V gene lookup returns CDR1 LNHDA and CDR2 SQIVND (reference sequence). CDR3 region: CASRPYTVGGSGNTIYF. Written as DNA, the CDR3 is TGTGCCAGTAGACCCTACACGGTCGGGGGCTCTGGAAACACCATATATTTT.

This chain uses TRBV6-1 with TRBJ1-1; the match to TRBD1 covers 8 bases. The CDR3 is made up of 14 amino acids. Looked up from germline, CDR1 is MNHNS and CDR2 is SASEGT. The V and J ends lost 4 bases and 6 bases, in that order; junction bases with no gene match: 7. CDR3 DNA: TGTGCCAGCAGTGGGACAGGGTCCAGGTCTGAAGCTTTCTTT. This translates into CASSGTGSRSEAFF.

For the CDR3, the DNA is TGTGCCAGCAGCTTAGGTAGCGGGGGGGAAAATGAGCAGTTCTTC. Amino acids: CASSLGSGGENEQFF. The chain uses TRBV7-6 and TRBJ2-1; TRBD2 matches at 11 bases. Trimming at V came to 1 base and at J to 7 bases, leaving 3 bases not matched to a gene. CDR3 length: 15 residues. CDR1 and CDR2 from the germline V gene are SGHVS and FNYEAQ. The complete variable domain, with remaining parts taken from reference TRBV7-6 and TRBJ2-1, reads GAGVSQSPRYKVTKRGQDVALRCDPISGHVSLYWYRQALGQGPEFLTYFNYEAQQDKSGLPNDRFSAERPEGSISTLTIQRTEQRDSAMYRCASSLGSGGENEQFFGPGTRLTVL.

The rearrangement links TRBV4-3 to TRBJ1-4, with a possible D match to TRBD1 (5 bases). Germline values: CDR1 LGHNA, CDR2 YSLEER. V gave up 3 bases and J gave up 5 bases, with 13 bases separating them. The CDR3 is 15 amino acids. CDR3 protein: CASSQVQGSNEKLFF. The DNA for the CDR3 is TGCGCCAGCAGCCAGGTCCAGGGAAGCAATGAAAAACTGTTTTTT.

The chain combines TRBV4-1 with TRBJ2-2; unclear D gene. The CDR3 covers 16 residues. Trimming took 0 bases from V and 8 from J, leaving 16 bases between them. Germline V gene lookup returns CDR1 MGHRA and CDR2 YSYEKL. In DNA, the CDR3 is TGCGCCAGCAGCCAAGAAACGGGTTTTGCGTCTGGGGAGCTGTTTTTT. It yields the protein CASSQETGFASGELFF.

CDR3 loop: CASGLEPGLADETQYF. In DNA form, the CDR3 reads TGTGCTAGTGGACTCGAACCGGGACTAGCGGACGAGACGCAGTATTTT. The V call is TRBV12-5, the J call TRBJ2-3, with 11 bases matching TRBD2. V lost 6 bases and J lost 9; bases outside the gene matches: 14. CDR3 size: 16 residues. Germline CDR1 and CDR2: LGHNT and FRNRAP. Combining the CDR3 with reference TRBV12-5 and TRBJ2-3 gives the whole variable domain DARVTQTPRHKVTEMGQEVTMRCQPILGHNTVFWYRQTMMQGLELLAYFRNRAPLDDSGMPKDRFSAEMPDATLATLKIQPSEPRDSAVYFCASGLEPGLADETQYFGPGTRLTVL.

The chain has TRBV30 and TRBJ1-2, with 8 bases lining up with TRBD1. Germline V gene sequence: CDR1 GTSNPN, CDR2 SVGIG (reference sequence). The CDR3 extends over 11 amino acids. Losses at the gene ends were 3 bases for V and 8 bases for J; bases not matched to a gene: 2. DNA for the CDR3: TGTGCCTGGAGGACAGGGGAAGGCTACACCTTC. This gives the protein CAWRTGEGYTF.

V and J are TRBV13 and TRBJ2-5, with D possibly matching TRBD1 (6 bases). CDR1 PRHDT and CDR2 FYEKMQ come from the germline V gene (reference sequence). Trimming took 0 bases from V and 1 from J, leaving 15 bases between them. This CDR3 spans 17 amino acids. The CDR3 here is CASSLGQGRGIQETQYF. The CDR3 DNA follows: TGTGCCAGCAGCTTAGGACAGGGTAGGGGCATCCAAGAGACCCAGTACTTC.

The chain links TRBV9 to TRBJ1-2; maybe TRBD1 (5 bases). With 0 bases removed from V and 4 bases from J, the gap between germline ends came to 13 bases. Germline CDR1 and CDR2: SGDLS and YYNGEE. The CDR3 contains 15 residues. The CDR3 DNA reads TGTGCCAGCAGCGTAGATACAGGAGATTTCTATGGCTACACCTTC. Residues: CASSVDTGDFYGYTF.

The rearrangement uses TRBV7-9 and TRBJ2-1; a possible D gene is TRBD2 (6 bases). CDR1 SEHNR and CDR2 FQNEAQ come from the germline V gene (reference sequence). The V gene lost 1 base and the J gene lost 5 bases, with 12 bases spanning the gap. This CDR3 has 15 residues. In nucleotides, the CDR3 is TGTGCCAGCAGCTTAGGTATGGAGGGAGACAATGAGCAGTTCTTC. Translating it yields CASSLGMEGDNEQFF.

This chain joins TRBV21-1 and TRBJ2-7; the table's D call, TRBD1, has no DNA check behind it. TRBV21-1 is described as a pseudogene. The CDR3 covers 14 residues. The CDR3 loop is CASTPGWDSYEQYF. The CDR3 coding sequence is TGTGCCAGCACCCCAGGGTGGGATTCCTACGAGCAGTACTTC.

In its sample, this clone was seen once. The V and J genes are TRBV4-1 and TRBJ2-3; 9 positions match TRBD1. This CDR3 region has 15 residues. Trimming removed 1 base from V and 4 bases from J; junction bases left unmatched: 3. In germline, CDR1 is MGHRA, CDR2 YSYEKL. The CDR3, as DNA: TGCGCCAGCAGCCAAGGGACAGGGGTGGCAGATACGCAGTATTTT. This sequence encodes CASSQGTGVADTQYF.

The J gene is TRBJ2-1, the V gene TRBV29-1; 10 bases agree with TRBD1. The CDR3 runs to 16 residues. CDR1 and CDR2 (germline): SQVTM, ANQGSEA. The J segment lost 2 bases and the V segment lost 4 bases, leaving 8 bases of the junction unmatched. CDR3 sequence (DNA): TGCAGCGTTGTGGGCGGAGGACAGGGGGCCTACAATGAGCAGTTCTTC. It yields the protein CSVVGGGQGAYNEQFF.